This T cell receptor (beta chain) was sequenced in a study of blood T cell repertoires in COVID-19 (dated by TCRdb to between 2020 and 2021). Regarding the research as a whole: The collaborator samples originated in the United States, Italy and Spain and spanned the acute and convalescent phases of COVID-19. The prospective study material was composed of cDNA or gDNA derived from T cells, B-cell-depleted T cells, or PBMCs. Deeply sampled blood TCRbeta repertoires from subjects exposed to, actively infected with, or recovered from COVID-19 were included in the dataset. The repertoires were made available in a free public database intended to serve as a resource for research on the immune response to SARS-CoV-2. Samples were obtained from the ongoing ImmuneRACE study (first 160 participants) and from 1,200 or so subjects provided by 6 global collaborators. A de-identified subject ID, COVID-19 status, age in years and sex were almost always included in the sample metadata. Where available, HLA class I and class II types were obtained from metadata supplied by the sample provider rather than from assay-based typing.

The immunoSEQ Assay, a bias-controlled multiplex PCR, was used to amplify TCRbeta CDR3 regions from genomic DNA. The study's own analysis went as follows. Nucleated cell counts per sample were estimated from amplification of reference gene primers within the assay. To quantify the absolute abundance of each unique TCRbeta CDR3 rearrangement, sequence reads were collapsed and filtered. For each sample, productive Simpson clonality was calculated by taking the square root of Simpson's diversity index across productive rearrangements. TCRdb stores this immuneACCESS table with in-frame sequences only. Part of the clones is absent; in the studies checked, under half of the shortfall reflects unresolved V genes, and no reason is known for the rest. The V and J calls and clone size are taken from that table; D and trimming were inferred from the DNA. Recorded for this sample are some 150,000 clones; 87% of them occurred a single time. Over 0.8% of the sample is taken by the ten largest.

As concerns this clone: The antigen this receptor binds is unknown. No base quality values were provided; no much bigger clone lies one nucleotide off.

Summary of the overall study and its limitations: The quantity of clinical and demographic metadata differed by source and by participant and was supplied without curation.

The collaborating institutions used their own protocols to collect whole blood in K2EDTA tubes. For TCRbeta analysis, collaborators shipped samples as frozen whole blood, isolated PBMCs, or DNA extracted from either of those sample types. From a lookup of the germline V gene, CDR1 and CDR2 are SQVTM and ANQGSEA. Trimming takes 7 bases off V and 4 bases off J; junction bases not matched to a gene: 6. The CDR3 has 12 amino acids, counting the end cysteine and phenylalanine. CDR3 DNA is the only sequence kept; it has 36 bases, read in frame from the first base. This clonotype originated in a woman aged 45 to 65 with acute or convalescent COVID-19. Sequencing was performed on peripheral blood. The sequence joins TRBV29-1 to TRBJ1-1; 7 of the junction bases match TRBD1. The DNA sequence is given as TGCAGCGGAAACAGGGGACCCACTGAAGCTTTCTTT. It translates as CSGNRGPTEAFF.